Below are 17 T cell receptor beta chains sequenced from a single sample in a study of shared clonotypes between healthy human individuals. The table came from immunoSEQ multiplex PCR; TCRdb's copy has only in-frame clones and leaves some out. The sample includes about 1 million clones, roughly 75% seen only once; the top ten take about 1.5%. Sample: memory CD4+ T cells sorted from blood. Subset: CD45RA-negative fraction. The origin of the receptors is a man aged 18 to 35 in good health.

The chain carries TRBV2 and TRBJ2-7, with 7 bases that match TRBD1. J gave up 3 bases and V 1 base, and 9 bases lay outside the gene matches. The CDR3 totals 16 residues. Per germline, CDR1 SNHLY and CDR2 FYNNEI. Here the CDR3 reads CASSEGYRGIYYEQYF. The CDR3 DNA is TGTGCCAGCAGTGAAGGATACAGGGGAATATACTACGAGCAGTACTTC.

The gene calls are TRBV7-2 and TRBJ1-6; D not resolved. The CDR3 runs 13 residues. Germline CDR1 SGHTA, CDR2 FQGNSA. V dropped 7 bases and J dropped 8 bases, with 12 bases sitting between them. The CDR3 sequence is CASTVQRDSPLHF. CDR3 nucleotide sequence: TGTGCCAGCACCGTACAACGGGATTCACCCCTCCACTTT.

The chain links TRBV28 to TRBJ2-2; 10 bases align to TRBD1. CDR3 length: 15 amino acids. The J segment lost 5 bases and the V segment lost 5 bases, leaving 5 bases of the junction unmatched. Germline CDR1 MDHEN, CDR2 SYDVKM. The CDR3 protein is CASSLDRGRTGELFF. As DNA, the CDR3 is TGTGCCAGCAGTCTGGACAGGGGGAGAACCGGGGAGCTGTTTTTT.

The V and J genes are TRBV6-1 and TRBJ1-5, with TRBD1 matching over 7 bases. CDR3 length: 15 amino acids. Germline assignment: CDR1 MNHNS and CDR2 SASEGT. J gave up 2 bases and V 6 bases, and 7 bases lay outside the gene matches. CDR3 amino acids: CASSQTGQGNQPQHF. The CDR3, as DNA: TGTGCCAGCAGCCAGACCGGACAGGGCAATCAGCCCCAGCATTTT.

The chain combines TRBV19 with TRBJ2-7; 11 bases are shared with TRBD1. This CDR3 contains 17 residues. J gave up 0 bases and V 1 base, and 5 bases lay outside the gene matches. From germline, CDR1 is LNHDA and CDR2 SQIVND (reference sequence). CDR3 region: CASSIGTGGPHSYEQYF. Written as DNA, the CDR3 is TGTGCCAGTAGTATAGGGACAGGGGGCCCACACTCCTACGAGCAGTACTTC.

The DNA of the CDR3 is TGTGCTAGTGCCAACGACAGGTTTGGGGGCTACACCTTC. Protein sequence: CASANDRFGGYTF. The V call is TRBV12-5, the J call TRBJ1-2, with TRBD1 as a possible D gene (6 bases). The germline V and J ends were trimmed by 7 bases and 8 bases, with 17 bases remaining between them. The CDR3 is 13 amino acids. Germline CDR1 is LGHNT and CDR2 is FRNRAP. The variable domain in full, completed from reference TRBV12-5 and TRBJ1-2, reads DARVTQTPRHKVTEMGQEVTMRCQPILGHNTVFWYRQTMMQGLELLAYFRNRAPLDDSGMPKDRFSAEMPDATLATLKIQPSEPRDSAVYFCASANDRFGGYTFGSGTRLTVV.

The gene calls are TRBV5-6 and TRBJ1-5, with D tentatively TRBD1 (5 bases). The germline gives CDR1 SGHDT, CDR2 YYEEEE. Trimming removed 3 bases from V and 3 bases from J, with 10 bases in between. The CDR3 length is 14 residues. DNA for the CDR3: TGTGCCAGCAGCTCCAGACAGACCAATCAGCCCCAGCATTTT. It encodes CASSSRQTNQPQHF. The complete variable domain, with remaining parts taken from reference TRBV5-6 and TRBJ1-5, reads DAGVTQSPTHLIKTRGQQVTLRCSPKSGHDTVSWYQQALGQGPQFIFQYYEEEERQRGNFPDRFSGHQFPNYSSELNVNALLLGDSALYLCASSSRQTNQPQHFGDGTRLSIL.

The V and J genes are TRBV27 and TRBJ2-5; D could derive from TRBD1 or TRBD2 (5 bases each). V was cut by 4 bases and J by 3 bases, with 9 bases left in between. The CDR3 totals 13 residues. The germline V gene encodes CDR1 MNHEY and CDR2 SMNVEV (reference sequence). CDR3: CASSWGTKETQYF. The DNA for the CDR3 is TGTGCCAGCAGTTGGGGGACCAAAGAGACCCAGTACTTC.

With regard to this clone: Distinct nucleotide sequences in the sample also encode this CDR3. The V call is TRBV5-1, the J call TRBJ2-3; TRBD2 matches at 11 bases. This CDR3 region has 15 residues. Germline V CDR1 and CDR2: SGHRS, YFSETQ. The junction had 0 bases not matched to a gene; V was cut back by 2 bases and J by 1 base. CDR3 sequence reads: CASSLLAGGTDTQYF. CDR3 nucleotides: TGCGCCAGCAGCTTACTAGCGGGAGGCACAGATACGCAGTATTTT.

In this sample, this clone turned up once. The DNA of the CDR3 is TGCGCCAGCAGCCCCAACCGGGAGGGATCTGGGGCCAACGTCCTGACTTTC. Translating gives CASSPNREGSGANVLTF. The V and J genes are TRBV5-1 and TRBJ2-6; 8 nucleotides align to TRBD2. The germline gives CDR1 SGHRS, CDR2 YFSETQ. CDR3 length equals 17 residues. With V trimmed by 4 bases and J by 1 base, 7 bases remained unmatched. The full variable domain, with the rest looked up from reference TRBV5-1 and TRBJ2-6, is KAGVTQTPRYLIKTRGQQVTLSCSPISGHRSVSWYQQTPGQGLQFLFEYFSETQRNKGNFPGRFSGRQFSNSRSEMNVSTLELGDSALYLCASSPNREGSGANVLTFGAGSRLTVL.

The V and J genes are TRBV5-8 and TRBJ1-6; D may be TRBD1 (5 bases). The V end was cut by 2 bases, the J end by 7 bases, with 19 bases between. The CDR3 is 17 residues long. Germline V gene lookup returns CDR1 SGHTS and CDR2 YDEGEE. In DNA form, the CDR3 reads TGTGCCAGCAGCTTACTCGGAGGGTTCAGGGTAAATTCACCCCTCCACTTT. Its protein product is CASSLLGGFRVNSPLHF. The variable domain in full, completed from reference TRBV5-8 and TRBJ1-6, reads EAGVTQSPTHLIKTRGQQATLRCSPISGHTSVYWYQQALGLGLQFLLWYDEGEERNRGNFPPRFSGRQFPNYSSELNVNALELEDSALYLCASSLLGGFRVNSPLHFGNGTRLTVT.

The chain links TRBV30 to TRBJ1-1; D may be TRBD1 (5 bases). CDR1 and CDR2 from the germline V gene are GTSNPN and SVGIG (reference sequence). The CDR3 sequence is 13 residues long. The V gene lost 4 bases and the J gene lost 1 base, with 10 bases spanning the gap. The CDR3 region is CAWKDKPNTEAFF. The CDR3 DNA is TGTGCCTGGAAGGACAAACCGAACACTGAAGCTTTCTTT.

This chain uses TRBV18 with TRBJ2-7, with D perhaps TRBD1 (5 bases). V lost 3 bases and J 4 bases, leaving 13 bases between the germline ends. Germline V gene data show CDR1 as KGHSH and CDR2 as LQKENI. The CDR3 loop spans 14 amino acids. This chain's CDR3 is CASSPKGQSYEQYF. The CDR3 DNA is TGTGCCAGCTCACCGAAAGGACAATCATACGAGCAGTACTTC.

This clone showed up just a few times. The V call is TRBV15, the J call TRBJ2-2; 8 bases map to TRBD2. J gave up 4 bases and V 5 bases, and 12 bases lay outside the gene matches. This CDR3 has 17 amino acids. Germline-derived CDR1 and CDR2 are LNHNV and YYDKDF (reference sequence). CDR3 in amino acids: CATSPARTSLATGELFF. The CDR3 DNA is TGTGCCACCAGCCCGGCCCGGACTAGCCTGGCCACCGGGGAGCTGTTTTTT.

The chain recombines TRBV30 with TRBJ2-3; D unclear. V lost 7 bases and J lost 8, with 13 bases in between. The CDR3 totals 11 residues. CDR1 GTSNPN and CDR2 SVGIG come from the germline V gene (reference sequence). CDR3 in DNA: TGTGCCTCGAACCCAGGCGGTACGCAGTATTTT. It codes for CASNPGGTQYF.

V usage is TRBV5-1 and J usage is TRBJ2-5; 7 nucleotides agree with TRBD1. The CDR3 totals 14 residues. V lost 0 bases to trimming and J lost 4 bases; unmatched junction nucleotides: 3. Germline V gene data show CDR1 as SGHRS and CDR2 as YFSETQ. The chain's CDR3 is CASSLAAGGETQYF. The DNA of the CDR3 is TGCGCCAGCAGCTTGGCGGCAGGGGGAGAGACCCAGTACTTC.

The chain combines TRBV5-4 with TRBJ1-1; possibly TRBD1 for D (6 bases). The V end was cut by 7 bases, the J end by 0 bases, with 13 bases between. CDR1 and CDR2 from the germline V gene are SGHNT and YYREEE (reference sequence). This CDR3 has 14 amino acids. Written as DNA, the CDR3 is TGTGCCAGCTCCCAAGGGGGTATGAACACTGAAGCTTTCTTT. Translating gives CASSQGGMNTEAFF.